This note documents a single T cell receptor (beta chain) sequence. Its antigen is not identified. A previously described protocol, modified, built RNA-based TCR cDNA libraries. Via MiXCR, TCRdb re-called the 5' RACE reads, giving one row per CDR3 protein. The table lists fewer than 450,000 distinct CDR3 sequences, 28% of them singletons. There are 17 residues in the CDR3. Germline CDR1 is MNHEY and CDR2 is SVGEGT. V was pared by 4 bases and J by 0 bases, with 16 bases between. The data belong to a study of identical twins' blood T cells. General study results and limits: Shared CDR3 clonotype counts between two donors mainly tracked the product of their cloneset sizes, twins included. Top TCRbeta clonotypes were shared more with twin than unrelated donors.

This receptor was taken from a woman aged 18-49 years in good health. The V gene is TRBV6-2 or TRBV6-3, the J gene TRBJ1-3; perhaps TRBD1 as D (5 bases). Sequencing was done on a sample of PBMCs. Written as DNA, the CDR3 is TGTGCCAGCAGTTCCCGTGAGGGACCGGACTCTGGAAACACCATATATTTT. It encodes CASSSREGPDSGNTIYF.